The 13 T cell receptor beta chains below all came from one sample that was sequenced in a study of blood T cell repertoires in COVID-19. Some clones are missing from TCRdb's copy, which holds only in-frame ones; the method was immunoSEQ multiplex PCR. Of some 270,000 clones listed, 80% to 85% are singletons. The specimen sequenced was PBMCs or T cells enriched from blood (not recorded which). The receptors originated from a middle-aged man who had recovered from COVID-19.

V usage is TRBV7-8 and J usage is TRBJ2-3; D is unresolved. The length of the CDR3 is 17 residues. The germline CDR1 and CDR2 sequences are SGHVS and FQNEAQ. V lost 0 bases to trimming and J lost 5 bases, with 18 bases between them. DNA of the CDR3: TGTGCCAGCAGCTTAGCGGGCAGGCTTATGTTGCGAGATACGCAGTATTTT. Its protein product is CASSLAGRLMLRDTQYF.

The rearrangement uses TRBV11-3 and TRBJ2-7; 10 bases match TRBD2. The trim removed 5 bases at V and 5 bases at J, leaving 6 bases unmatched. The CDR3 has 14 residues. Germline V gene sequence: CDR1 SGHNT, CDR2 YENEEA. DNA for the CDR3: TGTGCCAGCAGCCCGGGACTAGCGAATAACGAGCAGTACTTC. It is translated as CASSPGLANNEQYF.

This rearrangement joins TRBV19 to TRBJ1-1; the match to TRBD1 covers 8 bases. Germline V lookup: CDR1 LNHDA, CDR2 SQIVND (reference sequence). With V trimmed by 2 bases and J by 7 bases, 9 bases remained unmatched. This CDR3 is 15 amino acids long. DNA of the CDR3: TGTGCCAGTAGTATATCCACGGGGACAGGAGATGAAGCTTTCTTT. Its protein is CASSISTGTGDEAFF.

This chain links TRBV18 with TRBJ2-3; 11 nucleotides agree with TRBD2. CDR1 and CDR2 (germline): KGHSH, LQKENI. The trim removed 1 base at V and 6 bases at J, leaving 6 bases unmatched. This CDR3 spans 16 amino acids. CDR3 bases: TGTGCCAGCTCACCACTAGCGGGGGGGACTCAGGATACGCAGTATTTT. Amino acids: CASSPLAGGTQDTQYF.

The chain combines TRBV11-2 with TRBJ2-7; weak D call: TRBD1 (5 bases). V was shortened by 3 bases and J by 6 bases, with 15 bases between the two germline ends. The CDR3 has 14 amino acids. The V gene's germline CDR1 is SGHAT and CDR2 FQNNGV. The CDR3 DNA reads TGTGCCAGCAGCTTTACAGGCCCCGCAGCCGAGCAGTACTTC. Residues: CASSFTGPAAEQYF.

The CDR3 protein is CASRAGRLGYNEQFF. The CDR3 DNA is TGCGCCAGCAGGGCGGGACGACTCGGTTACAATGAGCAGTTCTTC. This chain joins TRBV5-1 and TRBJ2-1, with D possibly being TRBD2 (6 bases). V dropped 5 bases and J dropped 4 bases, with 16 bases sitting between them. Germline CDR1 SGHRS, CDR2 YFSETQ. This CDR3 region has 15 residues.

The chain combines TRBV21-1 with TRBJ1-2; whether TRBD1, the table's D call, matches the DNA was not checked. TRBV21-1 is tagged as a pseudogene. The CDR3 is 15 residues long. CDR3 DNA sequence: TGTGCCAGCAGCATATACCGGGACAGGGGAAGAGGCTACACCTTC. It translates to CASSIYRDRGRGYTF.

V gene TRBV7-6 combines with J gene TRBJ2-1; D may be TRBD1 (6 bases). Trimming cost V 1 base and J 7 bases, with 14 bases left between them. Per germline, CDR1 SGHVS and CDR2 FNYEAQ. The CDR3 covers 15 residues. The CDR3, as DNA: TGTGCCAGCAGCTTAGAAGGGGGATATGGGAATGAGCAGTTCTTC. The encoded protein is CASSLEGGYGNEQFF.

The chain combines TRBV5-1 with TRBJ2-7; the D gene is possibly TRBD1 (6 bases). Germline CDR1 is SGHRS and CDR2 is YFSETQ. The CDR3 covers 13 residues. V was clipped by 6 bases and J by 2 bases, with 12 bases between them. The CDR3 loop is CASTETGTYEQYF. CDR3 bases: TGCGCCAGCACCGAGACAGGAACCTACGAGCAGTACTTC.

This clone has only a few counts. The gene calls are TRBV7-3 and TRBJ1-6, with D possibly matching TRBD1 (5 bases). Trimming took off 4 bases at V and 5 bases at J, with 33 bases between the two ends. The germline V gene encodes CDR1 SGHTA and CDR2 FQGTGA. CDR3 length equals 22 residues. CDR3 nucleotide sequence: TGTGCCAGCAGCTCTGACAGCTACTTCGAGGGGACGCGGGGTATCAATAATTCACCCCTCCACTTT. Its protein product is CASSSDSYFEGTRGINNSPLHF.

The chain recombines TRBV3-1 (or the pseudogene TRBV3-2) with TRBJ2-7, with TRBD1 identical over 7 bases. The CDR3 is made up of 15 amino acids. Germline V gene lookup returns CDR1 LGHDT and CDR2 YNNKEL (reference sequence). V trimming: 4 bases; J trimming: 6 bases; junction bases outside the gene matches: 12. The CDR3 protein is CASSPYPTGVSEQYF. CDR3 nucleotides: TGTGCCAGCAGCCCATATCCAACAGGGGTCAGCGAGCAGTACTTC.

This clone was counted at least ten times. The CDR3 DNA sequence: TGTGCCACCAGTGATTGGGGGACACTCAATGAGCAGTTCTTC. Its translation: CATSDWGTLNEQFF. J is TRBJ2-1 and V is TRBV24-1, with D perhaps matching TRBD1 (6 bases). The length of the CDR3 is 14 residues. Germline V gene lookup returns CDR1 KGHDR and CDR2 SFDVKD. Trimming took 2 bases from V and 6 from J, leaving 10 bases between them.

The chain links TRBV10-3 to TRBJ1-2, with 8 bases lining up with TRBD1. CDR3 length equals 13 residues. The germline V gene encodes CDR1 ENHRY and CDR2 SYGVKD. Trimming at V came to 7 bases and at J to 6 bases, leaving 7 bases not matched to a gene. This CDR3 reads CAITARGPDGYTF. DNA for the CDR3: TGTGCCATCACGGCCAGGGGGCCGGATGGCTACACCTTC.